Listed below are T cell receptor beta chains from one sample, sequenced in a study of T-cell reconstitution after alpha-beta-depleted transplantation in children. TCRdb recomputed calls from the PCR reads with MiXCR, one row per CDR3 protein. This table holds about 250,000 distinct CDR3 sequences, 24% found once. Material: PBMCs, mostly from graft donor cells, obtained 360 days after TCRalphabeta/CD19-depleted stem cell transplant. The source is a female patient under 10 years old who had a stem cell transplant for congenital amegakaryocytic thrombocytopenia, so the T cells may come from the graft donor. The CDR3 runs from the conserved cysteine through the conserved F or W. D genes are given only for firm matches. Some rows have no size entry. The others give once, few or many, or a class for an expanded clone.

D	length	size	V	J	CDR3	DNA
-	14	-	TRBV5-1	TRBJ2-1	CASSLEGGNNEQFF	TGCGCCAGCAGCTTGGAGGGAGGTAACAATGAGCAGTTCTTC
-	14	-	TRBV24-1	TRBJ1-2	CATSEAGIPYGYTF	TGTGCCACCAGTGAGGCGGGGATCCCATATGGCTACACCTTC
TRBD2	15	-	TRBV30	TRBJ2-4	CAWSRGAGRRNIQYF	TGTGCCTGGAGCCGCGGAGCCGGGAGGAGAAACATTCAGTACTTC
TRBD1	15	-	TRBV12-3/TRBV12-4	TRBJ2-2	CASQQGAWNTGELFF	TGTGCCAGTCAACAGGGGGCGTGGAACACCGGGGAGCTGTTTTTT
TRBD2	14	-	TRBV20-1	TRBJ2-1	CSARGGGGAWEQFF	TGCAGTGCTAGAGGTGGCGGGGGGGCCTGGGAGCAGTTCTTC
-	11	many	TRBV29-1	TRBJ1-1	CSVDGGTEAFF	TGCAGCGTTGATGGGGGAACTGAAGCTTTCTTT
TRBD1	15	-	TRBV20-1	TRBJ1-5	CSARKGQWGNQPQHF	TGCAGTGCTAGGAAGGGACAGTGGGGCAATCAGCCCCAGCATTTT
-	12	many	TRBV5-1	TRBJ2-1	CASSLEYNEQFF	TGCGCCAGCAGCTTGGAATACAATGAGCAGTTCTTC
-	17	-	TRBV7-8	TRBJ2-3	CASSLAYGRYSTDTQYF	TGTGCCAGCAGCTTAGCTTACGGACGATATAGCACAGATACGCAGTATTTT
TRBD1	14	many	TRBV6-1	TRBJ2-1	CARGDSRSYNEQFF	TGTGCCAGGGGGGACAGCCGCTCCTACAATGAGCAGTTCTTC
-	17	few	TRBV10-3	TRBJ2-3	CAISGPAGRLSTDTQYF	TGTGCCATCAGTGGACCTGCGGGGCGCCTTAGCACAGATACGCAGTATTTT
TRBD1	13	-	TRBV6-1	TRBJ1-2	CASRGTAFYGYTF	TGTGCCAGCAGGGGGACAGCCTTCTATGGCTACACCTTC
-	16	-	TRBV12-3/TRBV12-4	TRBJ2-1	CASSKAAYSSYNEQFF	TGTGCCAGCAGTAAGGCGGCCTATAGCTCCTACAATGAGCAGTTCTTC
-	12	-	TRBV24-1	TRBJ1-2	CATSAPLYGYTF	TGTGCCACCAGTGCCCCCTTATATGGCTACACCTTC
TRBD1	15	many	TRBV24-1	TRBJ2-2	CATSDGTGATGELFF	TGTGCCACCAGTGACGGGACAGGAGCTACCGGGGAGCTGTTTTTT
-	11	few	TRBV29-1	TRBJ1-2	CSVYLFYGYTF	TGCAGCGTTTATTTGTTCTATGGCTACACCTTC
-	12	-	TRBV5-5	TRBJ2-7	CASSLRSYEQYF	TGTGCCAGCAGCTTGAGGTCCTACGAGCAGTACTTC
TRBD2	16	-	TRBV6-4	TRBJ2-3	CASSALAGGSTDTQYF	TGTGCCAGCAGTGCTCTAGCGGGGGGAAGCACAGATACGCAGTATTTT
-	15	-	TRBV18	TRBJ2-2	CASSPAIEDTGELFF	TGTGCCAGCTCACCAGCGATTGAGGACACCGGGGAGCTGTTTTTT
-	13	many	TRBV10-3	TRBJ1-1	CAISEGVNTEAFF	TGTGCCATATCCGAGGGGGTGAACACTGAAGCTTTCTTT
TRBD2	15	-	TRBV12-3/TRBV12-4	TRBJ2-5	CASSLIAGGTETQYF	TGTGCCAGCAGTCTGATAGCGGGGGGGACAGAGACCCAGTACTTC
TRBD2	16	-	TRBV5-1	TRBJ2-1	CASSLAGLAGPHEQFF	TGCGCCAGCAGCTTGGCCGGACTAGCGGGCCCCCATGAGCAGTTCTTC
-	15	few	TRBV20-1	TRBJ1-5	CSARDTYASNQPQHF	TGCAGTGCTAGAGATACTTATGCCAGCAATCAGCCCCAGCATTTT
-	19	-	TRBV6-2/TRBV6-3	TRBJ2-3	CASSYSVLSGPYDTDTQYF	TGTGCCAGCAGTTACTCCGTTCTGAGCGGGCCCTATGACACAGATACGCAGTATTTT
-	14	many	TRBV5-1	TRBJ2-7	CASSLAQGSYEQYF	TGCGCCAGCAGCTTGGCCCAGGGGTCCTACGAGCAGTACTTC
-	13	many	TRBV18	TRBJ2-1	CASSPQGVNEQFF	TGTGCCAGCTCACCCCAAGGCGTAAATGAGCAGTTCTTC
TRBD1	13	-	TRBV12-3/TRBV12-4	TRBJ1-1	CASSWTGATEAFF	TGTGCCAGCAGCTGGACAGGGGCCACTGAAGCTTTCTTT
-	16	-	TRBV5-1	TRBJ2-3	CASSLDLQGGPDTQYF	TGCGCCAGCAGCTTGGATTTACAGGGAGGGCCAGATACGCAGTATTTT
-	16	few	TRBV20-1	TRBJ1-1	CSAFPTAVLMNTEAFF	TGCAGTGCCTTCCCGACCGCGGTTCTAATGAACACTGAAGCTTTCTTT
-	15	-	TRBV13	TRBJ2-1	CASSFGTLTYNEQFF	TGTGCCAGCAGCTTCGGGACCCTTACTTACAATGAGCAGTTCTTC
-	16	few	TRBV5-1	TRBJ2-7	CASSLDVSAILYEQYF	TGCGCCAGCAGCTTGGATGTTAGCGCGATACTCTACGAGCAGTACTTC
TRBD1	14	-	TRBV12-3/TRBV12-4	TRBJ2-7	CASSLRTGAYEQYF	TGTGCCAGCAGTTTACGGACAGGGGCCTACGAGCAGTACTTC
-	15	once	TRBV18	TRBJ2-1	CASSPGVLLADEQFF	TGTGCCAGCTCACCAGGGGTCTTACTGGCGGATGAGCAGTTCTTC
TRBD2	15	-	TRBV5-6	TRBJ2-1	CASSFSGLVVNEQFF	TGTGCCAGCAGCTTTTCGGGACTAGTTGTCAATGAGCAGTTCTTC
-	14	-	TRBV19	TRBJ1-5	CASSSLVSNQPQHF	TGTGCCAGTAGTAGTTTAGTGAGCAATCAGCCCCAGCATTTT
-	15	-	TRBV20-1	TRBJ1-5	CSARATWVFNQPQHF	TGCAGTGCTAGAGCCACGTGGGTCTTCAATCAGCCCCAGCATTTT
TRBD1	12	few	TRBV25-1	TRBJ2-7	CASGTGSYEQYF	TGTGCCAGCGGGACAGGATCTTACGAGCAGTACTTC
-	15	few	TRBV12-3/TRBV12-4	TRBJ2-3	CASGGPTSSTDTQYF	TGTGCCAGCGGGGGGCCAACCTCTAGCACAGATACGCAGTATTTT
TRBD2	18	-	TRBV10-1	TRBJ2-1	CASRGLAGAMISDNEQFF	TGCGCCAGCAGAGGACTAGCGGGAGCCATGATCTCCGACAATGAGCAGTTCTTC
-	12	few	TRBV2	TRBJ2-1	CASSDRQTPGFF	TGTGCCAGCAGTGATAGGCAGACCCCGGGGTTCTTC
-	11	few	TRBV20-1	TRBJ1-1	CSARMNTEAFF	TGCAGTGCTCGAATGAACACTGAAGCTTTCTTT
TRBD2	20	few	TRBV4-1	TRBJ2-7	CASSQDWRKSGRGNHYEQYF	TGCGCCAGCAGCCAAGATTGGCGAAAGAGCGGGAGAGGGAATCACTACGAGCAGTACTTC
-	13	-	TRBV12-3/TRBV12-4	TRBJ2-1	CASSLASPNEQFF	TGTGCCAGCAGTTTAGCGTCACCCAATGAGCAGTTCTTC
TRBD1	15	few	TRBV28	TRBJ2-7	CASKTPGQHAYEQYF	TGTGCCAGCAAAACCCCGGGACAGCACGCCTACGAGCAGTACTTC
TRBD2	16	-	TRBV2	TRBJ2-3	CASSGLSGGPSATQYF	TGTGCCAGCAGTGGTCTCAGCGGGGGACCTTCGGCTACGCAGTATTTT
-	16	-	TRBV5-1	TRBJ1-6	CASSLALGPPNSPLHF	TGCGCCAGCAGCTTGGCCCTAGGCCCTCCAAATTCACCCCTCCACTTT
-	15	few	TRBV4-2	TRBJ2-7	CASSQVIQRDYEQYF	TGTGCCAGCAGCCAAGTGATTCAACGGGACTACGAGCAGTACTTC
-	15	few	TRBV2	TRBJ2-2	CASSESLGNPGELFF	TGTGCCAGCAGTGAAAGTTTAGGCAACCCCGGGGAGCTGTTTTTT
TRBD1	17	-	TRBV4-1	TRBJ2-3	CASSHPTGGGFADTQYF	TGCGCCAGCAGCCACCCGACAGGGGGAGGGTTTGCAGATACGCAGTATTTT
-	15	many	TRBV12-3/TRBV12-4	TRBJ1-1	CASSFSGPVNTEAFF	TGTGCCAGCAGTTTCTCTGGCCCAGTGAACACTGAAGCTTTCTTT
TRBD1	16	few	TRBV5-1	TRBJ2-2	CASSARQGRSTGELFF	TGCGCCAGCAGTGCCCGACAGGGAAGAAGCACCGGGGAGCTGTTTTTT
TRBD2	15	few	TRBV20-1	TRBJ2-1	CSARSQLAIHNEQFF	TGCAGTGCTAGGTCGCAACTAGCGATACACAATGAGCAGTTCTTC
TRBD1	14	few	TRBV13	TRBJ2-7	CASSMGQFSYEQYF	TGTGCCAGCAGCATGGGACAGTTCTCCTACGAGCAGTACTTC
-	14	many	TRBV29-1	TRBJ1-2	CSVEILRDNYGYTF	TGCAGCGTTGAAATTCTCAGGGATAACTATGGCTACACCTTC